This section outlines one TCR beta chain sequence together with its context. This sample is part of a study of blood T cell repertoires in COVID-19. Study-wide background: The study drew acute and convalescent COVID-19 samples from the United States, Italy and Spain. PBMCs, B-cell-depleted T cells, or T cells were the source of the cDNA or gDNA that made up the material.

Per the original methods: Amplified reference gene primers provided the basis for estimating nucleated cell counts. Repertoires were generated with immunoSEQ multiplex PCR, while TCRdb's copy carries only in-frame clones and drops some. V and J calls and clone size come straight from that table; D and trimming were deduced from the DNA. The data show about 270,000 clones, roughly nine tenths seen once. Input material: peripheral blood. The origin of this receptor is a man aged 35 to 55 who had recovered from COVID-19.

The CDR3 region has the DNA TGTGCCAGCAGCTCGCCTCAGGTCTATGGCTACACCTTC. Translated, it gives CASSSPQVYGYTF. The J gene is TRBJ1-2, the V gene TRBV7-9; no clear D. CDR1 SEHNR and CDR2 FQNEAQ come from the germline V gene (reference sequence). V lost 4 bases to trimming and J lost 4 bases, with 10 bases between them. The CDR3 sequence is 13 residues long.